One and the same sample provided the 26 T cell receptor beta chains below, sequenced in a study of identical twins. TCRdb recomputed calls from the 5' RACE reads with MiXCR, one row per CDR3 protein. The sample includes 690,000 or so distinct CDR3 sequences, around 6% seen only once; the top ten take 1.5% to 2%. Material for sequencing was naive T cells sorted from blood. Every receptor here comes from a man between 18 and 29 years old in good health.

This clonotype was counted between two and nine times. V usage is TRBV7-9 and J usage is TRBJ2-1; TRBD1 agrees at 8 bases. Germline V gene lookup returns CDR1 SEHNR and CDR2 FQNEAQ (reference sequence). CDR3 size: 14 residues. The ends lost 5 bases at V and 8 bases at J; junction bases unmatched: 8. CDR3 bases: TGTGCCAGCAGCCCTACAACGACAGGGGATGAGCAGTTCTTC. Its protein is CASSPTTTGDEQFF.

The chain combines TRBV29-1 with TRBJ1-1; D is undetermined. Germline V gives CDR1 SQVTM, CDR2 ANQGSEA. The CDR3 loop spans 11 amino acids. V was cut by 1 base and J by 8 bases, with 8 bases left in between. CDR3 DNA: TGCAGCGTTGAAGCCGGAGGGGAAGCTTTCTTT. Encoded protein: CSVEAGGEAFF. The full variable domain, rest sourced from reference TRBV29-1 and TRBJ1-1, is SAVISQKPSRDICQRGTSLTIQCQVDSQVTMMFWYRQQPGQSLTLIATANQGSEATYESGFVIDKFPISRPNLTFSTLTVSNMSPEDSSIYLCSVEAGGEAFFGQGTRLTVV.

This clonotype showed up many times. The chain carries TRBV5-1 and TRBJ1-1; TRBD1 aligns across 8 bases. The trim removed 4 bases at V and 1 base at J, leaving 6 bases unmatched. Germline V lookup: CDR1 SGHRS, CDR2 YFSETQ. The CDR3 has 15 amino acids. CDR3 DNA: TGCGCCAGCAGCCGACCCGGGACAGGGAACACTGAAGCTTTCTTT. Translation: CASSRPGTGNTEAFF. Full variable domain (missing parts from reference TRBV5-1 and TRBJ1-1): KAGVTQTPRYLIKTRGQQVTLSCSPISGHRSVSWYQQTPGQGLQFLFEYFSETQRNKGNFPGRFSGRQFSNSRSEMNVSTLELGDSALYLCASSRPGTGNTEAFFGQGTRLTVV.

The chain is built from TRBV28 and TRBJ2-5; 9 positions match TRBD1. Germline V gives CDR1 MDHEN, CDR2 SYDVKM. CDR3 length equals 20 residues. The ends lost 4 bases at V and 0 bases at J; junction bases unmatched: 18. The CDR3 protein is CASSSWSRDREAGYQETQYF. The DNA of the CDR3 is TGTGCCAGCAGTTCTTGGTCCCGGGACAGGGAGGCGGGGTACCAAGAGACCCAGTACTTC.

The gene calls are TRBV6-5 and TRBJ2-2; D is ambiguous. This CDR3 spans 13 amino acids. Trimming took 7 bases from V and 0 from J, leaving 6 bases between them. Germline CDR1 and CDR2: MNHEY and SVGAGI. This chain's CDR3 is CASTYSNTGELFF. Written as DNA, the CDR3 is TGTGCCAGCACGTACTCGAACACCGGGGAGCTGTTTTTT.

V is TRBV14 and J is TRBJ1-1; D gene unclear. The germline gives CDR1 SGHDN, CDR2 FVKESK. There are 11 residues in the CDR3. Trimming stripped 5 bases from V and 3 bases from J, with 4 bases between. The CDR3 DNA sequence: TGTGCCAGCAGCATGTACACTGAAGCTTTCTTT. Amino acid sequence: CASSMYTEAFF.

The rearrangement links TRBV28 to TRBJ1-3; D unclear. CDR1 is MDHEN, CDR2 SYDVKM, per germline. The CDR3 spans 14 residues. Trimming took off 6 bases at V and 0 bases at J, with 9 bases between the two ends. In DNA, the CDR3 is TGTGCCAGCAGGCTGGTGAGCTCTGGAAACACCATATATTTT. It is translated as CASRLVSSGNTIYF.

This clonotype was recorded at least ten times. This chain links TRBV20-1 with TRBJ2-1; unclear D gene. Germline CDR1 is DFQATT and CDR2 is SNEGSKA (reference sequence). Deletions cut 1 base from V and 5 bases from J, with 15 bases between. The CDR3 is 15 amino acids. CDR3 loop: CSARVFTRTNNEQFF. The CDR3 nucleotides read TGCAGTGCTAGAGTTTTTACCAGGACGAACAATGAGCAGTTCTTC.

This clonotype was detected only a few times. The V and J genes are TRBV5-1 and TRBJ2-3, with 11 bases aligning to TRBD2. Germline V gives CDR1 SGHRS, CDR2 YFSETQ. With V trimmed by 4 bases and J by 6 bases, 16 bases remained unmatched. The length of the CDR3 is 18 residues. The CDR3 loop is CASSGTSGSARSYDTQYF. The CDR3 region has the DNA TGCGCCAGCAGCGGAACTAGCGGGAGTGCTCGGTCCTACGATACGCAGTATTTT.

This chain connects TRBV5-1 to TRBJ2-2; 7 positions agree with TRBD1. The trim removed 4 bases at V and 2 bases at J, leaving 8 bases unmatched. This CDR3 region has 16 residues. Germline V gives CDR1 SGHRS, CDR2 YFSETQ. CDR3 DNA: TGCGCCAGCAGCCCTGAGGGACAGCGAAACACCGGGGAGCTGTTTTTT. It encodes CASSPEGQRNTGELFF.

V and J are TRBV27 and TRBJ2-7; tentatively, D is TRBD2 (6 bases). V was clipped by 2 bases and J by 8 bases, with 13 bases between them. CDR1 and CDR2 from the germline V gene are MNHEY and SMNVEV (reference sequence). The CDR3 totals 13 residues. The CDR3 DNA reads TGTGCCAGCAGTTTAAGGATGGGGGGTAAGCAGTACTTC. Translated, it gives CASSLRMGGKQYF.

A few counts support this clonotype. The CDR3 coding sequence is TGCGCCAGCAGCTCCTTGACTAGCGGGAAAGAGACCCAGTACTTC. It encodes CASSSLTSGKETQYF. The chain links TRBV5-1 to TRBJ2-5; 11 bases line up with TRBD2. This CDR3 is 15 amino acids long. J gave up 3 bases and V 3 bases, and 4 bases lay outside the gene matches. Germline V lookup: CDR1 SGHRS, CDR2 YFSETQ.

The chain has TRBV12-3 or TRBV12-4 and TRBJ2-1, with D possibly TRBD2 on 5 matching bases. The V and J ends lost 8 bases and 9 bases respectively, with 11 bases between them. The CDR3 spans 11 residues. In DNA, the CDR3 is TGTGCCAGCCTCGGGGTCGGTGAGCAGTTCTTC. Its translation: CASLGVGEQFF.

This clonotype has a count of ten or more. The chain recombines TRBV27 with TRBJ2-7, with 7 bases aligning to TRBD1. V gave up 3 bases and J gave up 3 bases; unmatched junction bases: 8. The length of the CDR3 is 15 residues. Germline V gene data show CDR1 as MNHEY and CDR2 as SMNVEV (reference sequence). CDR3 bases: TGTGCCAGCAGTTTCCCGAGACAGGGTGGCTACGAGCAGTACTTC. Protein: CASSFPRQGGYEQYF.

This clonotype was found many times. V and J are TRBV6-1 and TRBJ1-6, with 8 bases lining up with TRBD1. V was clipped by 6 bases and J by 9 bases; unmatched bases: 4. The CDR3 has 13 residues. Germline assignment: CDR1 MNHNS and CDR2 SASEGT. CDR3 residues: CASSSDRASPLHF. The CDR3 DNA reads as TGTGCCAGCAGCTCGGACAGGGCTTCACCCCTCCACTTT.

In this sample, this clonotype turned up many times. The chain combines TRBV6-5 with TRBJ2-3, with TRBD2 matching over 8 bases. Germline lookup yields CDR1 MNHEY and CDR2 SVGAGI. Trimming at V came to 2 bases and at J to 7 bases, leaving 11 bases not matched to a gene. This CDR3 is built from 16 residues. The CDR3 DNA sequence: TGTGCCAGCAGTTACACAGGGAGCGGGAGTACAAATACGCAGTATTTT. It codes for CASSYTGSGSTNTQYF.

This clonotype appeared many times. The gene calls are TRBV2 and TRBJ2-5; 9 nucleotides match TRBD1. The CDR3 covers 13 residues. CDR1 is SNHLY and CDR2 is FYNNEI in the germline V gene. V was pared by 3 bases and J by 4 bases, with 0 bases of the junction left unmatched. Here the CDR3 DNA reads TGTGCCAGCAGTGAGGACAGGGGAGAGACCCAGTACTTC. Translated: CASSEDRGETQYF.

This clonotype turned up a few times. This chain uses TRBV25-1 with TRBJ2-7; possible D gene TRBD1, 5 bases. Germline V CDR1 and CDR2: MGHDK, SYGVNS. The CDR3 sequence is 14 residues long. V lost 3 bases to trimming and J lost 3 bases, with 12 bases between them. DNA of the CDR3: TGTGCCAGCAGTGATCTGGACATGGGCTACGAGCAGTACTTC. It specifies CASSDLDMGYEQYF.

This clonotype was seen a few times. The V gene is TRBV4-3, the J gene TRBJ2-2; D is unresolved. The germline gives CDR1 LGHNA, CDR2 YSLEER. This CDR3 contains 15 residues. V was cut by 0 bases and J by 7 bases, with 12 bases left in between. CDR3 loop: CASSQDPLSSGELFF. In DNA form, the CDR3 reads TGCGCCAGCAGCCAAGATCCCCTTTCCAGCGGGGAGCTGTTTTTT.

This clonotype has ten or more counts. V gene TRBV20-1 combines with J gene TRBJ2-1; the match to TRBD1 covers 9 bases. The CDR3 spans 14 residues. Germline lookup yields CDR1 DFQATT and CDR2 SNEGSKA (reference sequence). The V segment lost 6 bases and the J segment 2 bases; nucleotides outside the gene matches: 5. The CDR3 sequence: CSASRTGAYNEQFF. DNA for the CDR3: TGCAGTGCCTCAAGGACAGGGGCCTACAATGAGCAGTTCTTC.

V is TRBV13 and J is TRBJ1-2, with unresolved D. Germline CDR1 and CDR2: PRHDT and FYEKMQ (reference sequence). There are 13 residues in the CDR3. V lost 0 bases, J lost 7 bases, and 9 bases lay in between. The CDR3 reads CASSLGGLLGYTF. CDR3 in DNA: TGTGCCAGCAGCTTAGGAGGGCTTCTTGGCTACACCTTC.

This clonotype was counted many times. The genes are TRBV15 and TRBJ2-7; no definite D call. The CDR3 spans 15 residues. Germline-derived CDR1 and CDR2 are LNHNV and YYDKDF (reference sequence). V was shortened by 1 base and J by 3 bases, with 13 bases between the two germline ends. CDR3 DNA sequence: TGTGCCACCAGCAGAGCCGGGTCTGGGTTCTACGAGCAGTACTTC. As protein: CATSRAGSGFYEQYF. The entire variable domain, with the rest obtained from reference TRBV15 and TRBJ2-7, is as follows: DAMVIQNPRYQVTQFGKPVTLSCSQTLNHNVMYWYQQKSSQAPKLLFHYYDKDFNNEADTPDNFQSRRPNTSFCFLDIRSPGLGDTAMYLCATSRAGSGFYEQYFGPGTRLTVT.

The chain recombines TRBV6-6 with TRBJ1-2, with a weak D call TRBD1 (6 bases). CDR1 MNHNY and CDR2 SVGAGI come from the germline V gene (reference sequence). The CDR3 is made up of 13 amino acids. The V end lost 4 bases, the J end lost 6 bases, and 12 bases lay between the germline ends. CDR3 loop: CASSSGTKDGYTF. The CDR3 DNA follows: TGTGCCAGCAGTTCCGGGACAAAAGATGGCTACACCTTC.

At least ten counts were recorded for this clonotype. The chain is built from TRBV9 and TRBJ2-2; 8 bases fit TRBD1. After removal of 2 bases from V and 6 bases from J, the junction contained 6 bases not matched to a gene. CDR1 and CDR2 from the germline V gene are SGDLS and YYNGEE. The CDR3 sequence is 15 residues long. CDR3 region: CASSVGQGTPGELFF. In DNA form, the CDR3 reads TGTGCCAGCAGCGTTGGACAGGGTACCCCCGGGGAGCTGTTTTTT.

The V call is TRBV19, the J call TRBJ2-3, with D possibly TRBD1 on 6 matching bases. The CDR3 covers 11 residues. CDR1 and CDR2 from the germline V gene are LNHDA and SQIVND (reference sequence). V gave up 6 bases and J gave up 7 bases, with 8 bases separating them. The CDR3 nucleotides are TGTGCCAGTAGGACAGGATATACGCAGTATTTT. It is translated as CASRTGYTQYF.

The chain has TRBV2 and TRBJ1-1; D is possibly TRBD1 (6 bases). The germline gives CDR1 SNHLY, CDR2 FYNNEI. CDR3 length: 15 residues. V lost 6 bases to trimming and J lost 0 bases, with 14 bases between them. The CDR3 nucleotides read TGTGCCAGCAGGGATCCGGGACATATGAACACTGAAGCTTTCTTT. It specifies CASRDPGHMNTEAFF.